These 5 T cell receptor beta chains were sequenced from one sample in a study of PD-L1 blockade in urothelial cancer. Only in-frame clones appear in the TCRdb table, and some are missing; sequencing was by immunoSEQ multiplex PCR. Altogether about 100,000 clones are present, 91% being singletons, with the ten largest covering 0.7% to 0.95%. Sequenced material: PBMCs, taken around atezolizumab (anti-PD-L1) treatment. The receptors originated from a woman aged 80 or over with urothelial cancer.

This rearrangement joins TRBV11-2 to TRBJ2-7; D unresolved. The CDR3 contains 18 residues. With 0 bases removed from V and 0 bases from J, the gap between germline ends came to 18 bases. Germline CDR1 and CDR2: SGHAT and FQNNGV. CDR3 DNA: TGTGCCAGCAGCTTAGACGGTCTTCGTCTATTCCCCTCCTACGAGCAGTACTTC. Its translation: CASSLDGLRLFPSYEQYF.

The V gene is TRBV5-1, the J gene TRBJ1-2; TRBD1 aligns across 10 bases. The CDR3 contains 15 residues. V gave up 4 bases and J gave up 5 bases; unmatched junction bases: 8. Germline CDR1 is SGHRS and CDR2 is YFSETQ. The chain's CDR3 is CASSRGDRGEYGYTF. The CDR3 DNA reads as TGCGCCAGCAGCCGGGGGGACAGGGGAGAGTATGGCTACACCTTC.

The chain is built from TRBV2 and TRBJ2-7, with D perhaps matching TRBD2 (6 bases). The CDR3 contains 16 residues. Trimming cost V 6 bases and J 6 bases, with 24 bases left between them. From germline, CDR1 is SNHLY and CDR2 FYNNEI. This CDR3 is CASRRVPGGSIGEQYF. The CDR3 region has the DNA TGTGCCAGCAGGCGGGTGCCCGGGGGATCTATCGGCGAGCAGTACTTC. Drawing the rest from reference TRBV2 and TRBJ2-7, the complete variable domain is EPEVTQTPSHQVTQMGQEVILRCVPISNHLYFYWYRQILGQKVEFLVSFYNNEISEKSEIFDDQFSVERPDGSNFTLKIRSTKLEDSAMYFCASRRVPGGSIGEQYFGPGTRLTVT.

This clone appeared once. The chain is built from TRBV27 and TRBJ1-5; D remains ambiguous. The ends were cut back, 6 bases at V and 0 bases at J, with 15 bases in the middle. The germline V gene has CDR1 MNHEY and CDR2 SMNVEV (reference sequence). The CDR3 runs to 16 residues. The CDR3 protein is CASRPSPVSSNQPQHF. The CDR3, as DNA: TGTGCCAGCAGACCGTCCCCAGTCTCTAGCAATCAGCCCCAGCATTTT.

The J gene is TRBJ2-7, the V gene TRBV27; 7 bases line up with TRBD2. CDR3 length: 14 amino acids. Unmatched junction bases numbered 10, after V lost 10 bases and J lost 1 base. The V gene's germline CDR1 is MNHEY and CDR2 SMNVEV (reference sequence). As DNA, the CDR3 is TGTGCCACCTCATCCGGGGGGACTTCCTACGAGCAGTACTTC. Residues: CATSSGGTSYEQYF.